These 29 T cell receptor beta chains were sequenced from one sample in a study of T cells after yellow fever vaccination. From the 5' RACE reads, TCRdb called clonotypes with MiXCR, one entry per CDR3 protein. The repertoire holds about 13,000 distinct CDR3 sequences, under 5.5% seen once, with 40% to 60% in the top ten. The specimen was PBMCs, either bulk or a sorted T-cell subset (CD4+, CD8+, memory, or dextramer-sorted; not recorded which), collected 45 days after the yellow fever booster vaccination. The receptors come from a man aged 25-40 years who received the YFV17D yellow fever vaccine.

This clonotype has at least ten counts. The chain has TRBV29-1 and TRBJ2-7, with 14 bases aligning to TRBD2. Germline values: CDR1 SQVTM, CDR2 ANQGSEA. J gave up 4 bases and V 0 bases, and 11 bases lay outside the gene matches. The CDR3 is made up of 18 amino acids. The CDR3 region has the DNA TGCAGCGTTGAAGACCCCCGGCAGGGGACTAGCGGGAGTTACGAGCAGTACTTC. It encodes CSVEDPRQGTSGSYEQYF.

In this sample, this clonotype turned up many times. The chain recombines TRBV20-1 with TRBJ2-1, with 12 bases lining up with TRBD2. Germline CDR1 is DFQATT and CDR2 is SNEGSKA (reference sequence). CDR3 length equals 14 residues. V shed 3 bases and J 7 bases; nucleotides not matched to a gene: 4. The CDR3 reads CSASRLAGGNEQFF. In DNA form, the CDR3 reads TGCAGTGCTAGTAGGCTAGCGGGAGGGAATGAGCAGTTCTTC.

As regards this clonotype: A read error may explain this, as a much larger clone is one base away. CDR3 sequence reads: CASSYLPGGRANEQYF. As DNA, the CDR3 is TGTGCCAGCAGTTATCTCCCAGGCGGGAGGGCCAACGAGCAGTACTTC. The chain links TRBV6-5 to TRBJ2-7; 9 positions agree with TRBD2. The germline CDR1 and CDR2 sequences are MNHEY and SVGAGI. With 3 bases clipped from V and 5 bases from J, the junction kept 11 bases outside the gene matches. The CDR3 has 16 residues.

The table lists this clonotype with many counts. The chain combines TRBV27 with TRBJ2-7, with 8 bases fitting TRBD2. V shed 6 bases, J shed 0 bases, and the junction held 4 bases outside the gene matches. The germline V gene encodes CDR1 MNHEY and CDR2 SMNVEV (reference sequence). There are 14 residues in the CDR3. The CDR3 region is CASRGLGSSYEQYF. As DNA, the CDR3 is TGTGCCAGCAGGGGACTAGGGAGCTCCTACGAGCAGTACTTC.

In its sample, this clonotype was seen many times. V usage is TRBV27 and J usage is TRBJ1-5; D is perhaps TRBD1 (5 bases). V was cut by 3 bases and J by 5 bases, with 8 bases left in between. The CDR3 totals 13 residues. Looked up from germline, CDR1 is MNHEY and CDR2 is SMNVEV (reference sequence). DNA of the CDR3: TGTGCCAGCAGTTTCGGGGGGGATCAGCCCCAGCATTTT. Its translation is CASSFGGDQPQHF.

V and J are TRBV5-1 and TRBJ2-1, with D unresolved. Looked up from germline, CDR1 is SGHRS and CDR2 is YFSETQ. Deletions cut 1 base from V and 9 bases from J, with 5 bases between. The CDR3 sequence is 11 residues long. The CDR3 sequence: CASSLTFEQFF. The CDR3 nucleotides are TGCGCCAGCAGCTTGACCTTTGAGCAGTTCTTC.

This clonotype has ten or more counts. This chain joins TRBV19 and TRBJ2-7, with D perhaps TRBD1 (5 bases). The CDR3 loop spans 14 amino acids. CDR1 is LNHDA, CDR2 SQIVND, per germline (reference sequence). V was clipped by 3 bases and J by 2 bases, with 11 bases between them. The CDR3 DNA reads as TGTGCCAGTAGTATCGCAGGGTTGACCTACGAGCAGTACTTC. This encodes CASSIAGLTYEQYF.

This clonotype was counted ten times or more. This sequence joins TRBV18 and TRBJ2-7; D is undetermined. The CDR3 has 14 amino acids. Germline CDR1 reads KGHSH; CDR2 reads LQKENI. V lost 2 bases to trimming and J lost 1 base, with 9 bases between them. This CDR3 is CASSPTVLSYEQYF. CDR3 DNA sequence: TGTGCCAGCTCACCAACGGTCTTATCCTACGAGCAGTACTTC.

This clonotype was detected ten times or more. The CDR3 region has the DNA TGCAGTGTAAGGGGGTGGGACACCGGGGAGCTGTTTTTT. It translates to CSVRGWDTGELFF. This rearrangement joins TRBV20-1 to TRBJ2-2; D possibly corresponds to TRBD1 (6 bases). The CDR3 length is 13 residues. From germline, CDR1 is DFQATT and CDR2 SNEGSKA (reference sequence). V lost 7 bases, J lost 3 bases, and 12 bases lay in between.

This clonotype showed up many times. The V call is TRBV7-9, the J call TRBJ2-2; the match to TRBD2 covers 14 bases. CDR1 SEHNR and CDR2 FQNEAQ come from the germline V gene (reference sequence). There are 19 residues in the CDR3. With 5 bases clipped from V and 6 bases from J, the junction kept 14 bases outside the gene matches. The CDR3 DNA follows: TGTGCCAGCAGCCCTACCCGATCCGGGACTAGCGGGAGATCCGGGGAGCTGTTTTTT. Its protein product is CASSPTRSGTSGRSGELFF.

The table lists this clonotype with many counts. The rearrangement links TRBV12-3 or TRBV12-4 to TRBJ2-2; D is perhaps TRBD1 (6 bases). V lost 7 bases and J lost 0, with 18 bases in between. The CDR3 runs to 17 residues. CDR3 in DNA: TGTGCCAGCAACCACCACCGGGACATCACGAACACCGGGGAGCTGTTTTTT. Amino acid sequence: CASNHHRDITNTGELFF.

The sample holds many counts of this clonotype. The CDR3 DNA reads TGTGCCAGCAGTTACCGACAGTCGAACACTGAAGCTTTCTTT. It yields the protein CASSYRQSNTEAFF. V gene TRBV6-5 combines with J gene TRBJ1-1; the D gene is possibly TRBD1 (5 bases). CDR3 length equals 14 residues. Trimming stripped 2 bases from V and 1 base from J, with 8 bases between. Germline V gives CDR1 MNHEY, CDR2 SVGAGI.

This clonotype was picked up many times. The chain links TRBV29-1 to TRBJ2-5, with D perhaps given as TRBD1 or TRBD2 (6 bases each). The germline V gene has CDR1 SQVTM and CDR2 ANQGSEA. The V end lost 4 bases, the J end lost 2 bases, and 20 bases lay between the germline ends. This CDR3 contains 16 residues. DNA of the CDR3: TGCAGCGTTGGGGGACTCTCTAAGGGGGGACAAGAGACCCAGTACTTC. This encodes CSVGGLSKGGQETQYF.

This clonotype was detected many times. The chain is built from TRBV6-6 and TRBJ1-5; D is possibly TRBD1 (6 bases). There are 13 residues in the CDR3. Trimming pared 6 bases from V and 5 bases from J, leaving 11 bases between. Germline CDR1 is MNHNY and CDR2 is SVGAGI (reference sequence). The CDR3 nucleotides are TGTGCCAGCAGCCGGGACACCTATCAGCCCCAGCATTTT. Translating it yields CASSRDTYQPQHF.

This clonotype has at least ten counts. V usage is TRBV20-1 and J usage is TRBJ2-5; TRBD2 is a possible D gene (6 bases). The V gene's germline CDR1 is DFQATT and CDR2 SNEGSKA (reference sequence). The V end was cut by 3 bases, the J end by 2 bases, with 13 bases between. This CDR3 is built from 14 residues. This CDR3 is CSASQTRGQETQYF. The CDR3 nucleotides are TGCAGTGCTAGCCAAACACGGGGGCAAGAGACCCAGTACTTC.

There are many counts of this clonotype. The chain is built from TRBV29-1 and TRBJ2-3; no firm D call. The germline V gene has CDR1 SQVTM and CDR2 ANQGSEA. The CDR3 has 16 amino acids. Trimming removed 1 base from V and 0 bases from J, with 14 bases in between. The CDR3 loop reads CSVEGEGRRSTDTQYF. The CDR3 DNA sequence: TGCAGCGTTGAAGGTGAAGGCAGACGAAGCACAGATACGCAGTATTTT.

This clonotype showed up many times. V usage is TRBV7-2 and J usage is TRBJ1-1; 10 nucleotides match TRBD1. The CDR3 spans 15 residues. Germline lookup yields CDR1 SGHTA and CDR2 FQGNSA. Germline trimming cut 2 bases from V and 5 bases from J; bases unmatched to any gene: 5. CDR3 residues: CASSLLGTGATEAFF. The CDR3 DNA is TGTGCCAGCAGCTTATTGGGGACAGGGGCTACTGAAGCTTTCTTT.

This clonotype came up many times. The chain carries TRBV11-2 and TRBJ2-3; D gene ambiguous. This CDR3 comprises 14 residues. Between the trimmed V and J ends, which lost 2 bases and 5 bases, there was a span of 11 bases. CDR1 and CDR2 (germline): SGHAT, FQNNGV. As DNA, the CDR3 is TGTGCCAGCAGCTTACGCGTCCTGGGAGATACGCAGTATTTT. This codes for CASSLRVLGDTQYF.

Many counts were recorded for this clonotype. This CDR3 is CASSSFVDLGTGELFF. CDR3 DNA sequence: TGTGCCAGCAGCTCTTTCGTGGACCTAGGGACCGGGGAGCTGTTTTTT. The gene calls are TRBV7-8 and TRBJ2-2; no firm D call. This CDR3 is 16 amino acids long. The germline V and J ends were trimmed by 4 bases and 5 bases, with 17 bases remaining between them. Germline loops: CDR1 SGHVS, CDR2 FQNEAQ.

This clonotype was counted ten times or more. V gene TRBV5-1 combines with J gene TRBJ2-7, with D perhaps given as TRBD1 or TRBD2 (5 bases each). The V end lost 3 bases, the J end lost 1 base, and 14 bases lay between the germline ends. There are 15 residues in the CDR3. Germline-derived CDR1 and CDR2 are SGHRS and YFSETQ. Here the CDR3 reads CASSSYRDASYEQYF. CDR3 in DNA: TGCGCCAGCAGCTCTTACCGGGACGCTTCCTACGAGCAGTACTTC.

This clonotype was observed at least ten times. The J gene is TRBJ1-5, the V gene TRBV20-1; 7 bases agree with TRBD1. Germline loops: CDR1 DFQATT, CDR2 SNEGSKA (reference sequence). This CDR3 contains 14 residues. V gave up 6 bases and J gave up 4 bases; unmatched junction bases: 9. The chain's CDR3 is CSAPRQGGNQPQHF. Written as DNA, the CDR3 is TGCAGTGCCCCTCGGCAGGGGGGGAATCAGCCCCAGCATTTT.

This clonotype was seen at least ten times. The chain carries TRBV27 and TRBJ2-1, with unresolved D. Trimming cost V 4 bases and J 9 bases, with 22 bases left between them. Germline V gene data show CDR1 as MNHEY and CDR2 as SMNVEV (reference sequence). CDR3 size: 16 residues. CDR3 bases: TGTGCCAGCAGTTCAATCGATCGGCTTGCCGGCGGTGAGCAGTTCTTC. As protein: CASSSIDRLAGGEQFF.

This clonotype came up many times. The CDR3 loop is CSARPPGQFVYEQYF. In nucleotides, the CDR3 is TGCAGTGCTAGACCTCCGGGACAGTTTGTCTACGAGCAGTACTTC. The chain combines TRBV20-1 with TRBJ2-7, with 7 bases aligning to TRBD1. CDR3 length: 15 amino acids. The germline CDR1 and CDR2 sequences are DFQATT and SNEGSKA (reference sequence). The trim removed 2 bases at V and 3 bases at J, leaving 10 bases unmatched.

This clonotype came up many times. This chain links TRBV11-2 with TRBJ2-3; 16 bases agree with TRBD2. Looked up from germline, CDR1 is SGHAT and CDR2 is FQNNGV. Germline trimming cut 2 bases from V and 4 bases from J; bases unmatched to any gene: 6. The CDR3 runs to 18 residues. The CDR3 spells CASSLWGLAGGPADTQYF. CDR3 in DNA: TGTGCCAGCAGCTTATGGGGACTAGCGGGAGGGCCGGCAGATACGCAGTATTTT. Full variable domain (rest looked up from reference TRBV11-2 and TRBJ2-3): EAGVAQSPRYKIIEKRQSVAFWCNPISGHATLYWYQQILGQGPKLLIQFQNNGVVDDSQLPKDRFSAERLKGVDSTLKIQPAKLEDSAVYLCASSLWGLAGGPADTQYFGPGTRLTVL.

This clonotype turned up a few times. The chain links TRBV4-2 to TRBJ2-7; a possible D gene is TRBD2 (5 bases). V was cut by 4 bases and J by 7 bases, with 14 bases left in between. CDR1 LGHNA and CDR2 YNFKEQ come from the germline V gene. The CDR3 sequence is 13 residues long. The CDR3 loop is CASSPRLASEQYF. The CDR3 nucleotides are TGTGCCAGCAGCCCGCGGCTAGCTTCGGAGCAGTACTTC.

This clonotype was recorded at least ten times. The gene calls are TRBV12-3 or TRBV12-4 and TRBJ1-3; TRBD1 matches 11 bases. The CDR3 is 14 residues long. Unmatched junction bases numbered 2, after V lost 5 bases and J lost 5 bases. The CDR3 here is CASSGQGARNTIYF. CDR3 in DNA: TGTGCCAGCAGTGGACAGGGGGCCAGAAACACCATATATTTT.

V is TRBV5-5 and J is TRBJ2-3; unclear D gene. The CDR3 runs 15 residues. Per the germline V gene, CDR1 is SGHKS and CDR2 is YYEKEE (reference sequence). The V end was cut by 0 bases, the J end by 0 bases, with 8 bases between. CDR3 sequence: CASSLAPPSTDTQYF. CDR3 sequence (DNA): TGTGCCAGCAGCTTGGCCCCCCCTAGCACAGATACGCAGTATTTT.

This clonotype was seen repeatedly, ten times or more. The chain couples TRBV6-2 or TRBV6-3 to TRBJ2-6; D call uncertain. The CDR3 sequence is 16 residues long. Germline V gives CDR1 MNHEY, CDR2 SVGEGT. Trimming pared 0 bases from V and 5 bases from J, leaving 11 bases between. In DNA, the CDR3 is TGTGCCAGCAGTTACTCGACTGAGGTGAGGGCCAACGTCCTGACTTTC. Translation: CASSYSTEVRANVLTF.

This clonotype was observed a few times. The genes are TRBV5-5 and TRBJ2-2; D ambiguous. V lost 9 bases and J lost 7, with 16 bases in between. CDR1 and CDR2 (germline): SGHKS, YYEKEE (reference sequence). The CDR3 sequence is 13 residues long. The CDR3 region is CAMSPRISGELFF. As DNA, the CDR3 is TGTGCCATGAGCCCCCGGATAAGCGGGGAGCTGTTTTTT.